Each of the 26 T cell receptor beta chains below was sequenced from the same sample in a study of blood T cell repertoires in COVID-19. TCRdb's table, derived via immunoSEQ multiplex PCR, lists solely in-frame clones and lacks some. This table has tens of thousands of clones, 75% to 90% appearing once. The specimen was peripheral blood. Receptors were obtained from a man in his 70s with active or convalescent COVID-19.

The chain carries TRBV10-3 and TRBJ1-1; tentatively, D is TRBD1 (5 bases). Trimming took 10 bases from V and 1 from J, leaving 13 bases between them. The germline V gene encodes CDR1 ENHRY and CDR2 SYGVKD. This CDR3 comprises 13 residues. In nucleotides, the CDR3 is TGTGCCACCTATACGGACAAGAACACTGAAGCTTTCTTT. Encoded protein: CATYTDKNTEAFF.

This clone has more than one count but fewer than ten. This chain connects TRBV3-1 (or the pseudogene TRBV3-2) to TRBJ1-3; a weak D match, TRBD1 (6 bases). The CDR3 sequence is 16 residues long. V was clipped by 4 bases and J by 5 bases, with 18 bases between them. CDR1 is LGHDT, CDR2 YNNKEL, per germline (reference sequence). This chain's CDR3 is CASSLTQGRLRNTIYF. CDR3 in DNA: TGTGCCAGCAGCCTCACTCAGGGGCGGTTAAGAAACACCATATATTTT.

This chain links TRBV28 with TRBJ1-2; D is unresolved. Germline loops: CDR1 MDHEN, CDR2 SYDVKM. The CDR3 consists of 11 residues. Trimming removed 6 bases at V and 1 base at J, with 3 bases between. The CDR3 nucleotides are TGTGCCAGCAGGAGTAACTATGGCTACACCTTC. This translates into CASRSNYGYTF.

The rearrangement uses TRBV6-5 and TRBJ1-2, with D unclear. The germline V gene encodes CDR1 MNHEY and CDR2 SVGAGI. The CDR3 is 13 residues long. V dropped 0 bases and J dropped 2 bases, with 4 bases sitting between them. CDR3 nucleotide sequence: TGTGCCAGCAGTTACTCTAGAAACTATGGCTACACCTTC. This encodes CASSYSRNYGYTF.

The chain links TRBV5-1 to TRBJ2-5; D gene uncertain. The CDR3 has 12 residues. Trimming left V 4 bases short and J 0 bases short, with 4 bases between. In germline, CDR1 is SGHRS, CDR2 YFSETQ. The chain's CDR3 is CASSLYQETQYF. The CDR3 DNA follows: TGCGCCAGCAGCCTGTACCAAGAGACCCAGTACTTC.

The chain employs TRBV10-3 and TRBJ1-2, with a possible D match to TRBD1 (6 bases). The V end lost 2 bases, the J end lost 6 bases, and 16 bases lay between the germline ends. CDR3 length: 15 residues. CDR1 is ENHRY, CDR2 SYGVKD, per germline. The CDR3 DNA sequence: TGTGCCATCAGTGAGACGTCCCGGGACATTAATGGCTACACCTTC. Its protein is CAISETSRDINGYTF.

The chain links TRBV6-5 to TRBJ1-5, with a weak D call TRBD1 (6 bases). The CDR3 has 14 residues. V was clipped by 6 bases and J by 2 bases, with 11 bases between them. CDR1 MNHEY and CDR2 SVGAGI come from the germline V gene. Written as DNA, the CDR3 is TGTGCCAGCAGACGACAGGCGGGCAATCAGCCCCAGCATTTT. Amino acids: CASRRQAGNQPQHF.

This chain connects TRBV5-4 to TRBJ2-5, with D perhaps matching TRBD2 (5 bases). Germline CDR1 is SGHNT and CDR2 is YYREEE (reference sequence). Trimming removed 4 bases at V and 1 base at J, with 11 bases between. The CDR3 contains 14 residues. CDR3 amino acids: CASSAIAPQETQYF. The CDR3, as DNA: TGTGCCAGCAGCGCAATAGCGCCCCAAGAGACCCAGTACTTC.

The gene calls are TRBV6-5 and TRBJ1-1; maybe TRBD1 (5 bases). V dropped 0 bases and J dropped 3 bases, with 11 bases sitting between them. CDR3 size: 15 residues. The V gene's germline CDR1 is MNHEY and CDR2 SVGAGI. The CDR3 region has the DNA TGTGCCAGCAGTTACTCGGGGGGAAGTTACACTGAAGCTTTCTTT. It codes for CASSYSGGSYTEAFF.

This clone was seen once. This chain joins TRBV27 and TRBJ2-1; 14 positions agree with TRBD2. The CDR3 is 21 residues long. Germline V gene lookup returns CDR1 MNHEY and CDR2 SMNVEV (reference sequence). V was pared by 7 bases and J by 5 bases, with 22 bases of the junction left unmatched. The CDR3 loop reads CASNTMLGTSGRGGLDNEQFF. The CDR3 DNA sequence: TGTGCCAGCAATACTATGCTAGGGACTAGCGGGAGAGGAGGGCTAGACAATGAGCAGTTCTTC.

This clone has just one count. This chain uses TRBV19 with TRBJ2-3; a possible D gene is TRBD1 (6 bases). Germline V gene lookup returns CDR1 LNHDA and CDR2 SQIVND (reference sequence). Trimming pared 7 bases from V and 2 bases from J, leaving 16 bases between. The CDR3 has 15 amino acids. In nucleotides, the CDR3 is TGTGCCAGTACAGTCGGCAGGGGACACACAGATACGCAGTATTTT. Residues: CASTVGRGHTDTQYF.

In DNA form, the CDR3 reads TGTGCCAGCAGTCGCAGGGGAGATAGCAATCAGCCCCAGCATTTT. This translates into CASSRRGDSNQPQHF. The gene calls are TRBV27 and TRBJ1-5; D is perhaps TRBD1 (6 bases). Germline lookup yields CDR1 MNHEY and CDR2 SMNVEV (reference sequence). The germline V and J ends were trimmed by 5 bases and 0 bases, with 11 bases remaining between them. The CDR3 is made up of 15 amino acids.

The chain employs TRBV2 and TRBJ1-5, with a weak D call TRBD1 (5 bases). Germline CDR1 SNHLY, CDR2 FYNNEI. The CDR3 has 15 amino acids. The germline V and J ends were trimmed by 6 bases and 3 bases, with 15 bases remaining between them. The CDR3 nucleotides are TGTGCCAGCAGGGGAGGGGTGGGAGTCAATCAGCCCCAGCATTTT. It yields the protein CASRGGVGVNQPQHF.

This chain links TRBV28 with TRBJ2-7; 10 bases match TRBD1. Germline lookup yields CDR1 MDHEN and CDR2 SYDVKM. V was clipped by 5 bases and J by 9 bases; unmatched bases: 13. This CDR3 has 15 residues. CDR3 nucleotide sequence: TGTGCCAGCAGTCGCCCGGGACAGGGGTTGAGAGGGCAGTACTTC. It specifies CASSRPGQGLRGQYF.

The CDR3: CASSYISTLAGDGTQYF. Here the CDR3 DNA reads TGTGCCAGCAGTTACATAAGTACTCTAGCGGGAGATGGGACCCAGTACTTC. V usage is TRBV6-2 or TRBV6-3 and J usage is TRBJ2-5; 10 bases are a match to TRBD2. This CDR3 has 17 amino acids. V shed 2 bases, J shed 7 bases, and the junction held 13 bases outside the gene matches. Germline V gives CDR1 MNHEY, CDR2 SVGEGT.

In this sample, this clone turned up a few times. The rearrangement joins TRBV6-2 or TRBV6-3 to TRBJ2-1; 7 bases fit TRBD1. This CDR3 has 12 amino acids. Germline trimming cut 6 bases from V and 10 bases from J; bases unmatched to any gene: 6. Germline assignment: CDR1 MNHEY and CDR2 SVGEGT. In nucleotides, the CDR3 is TGTGCCAGCAGCCCCTTGGGACAGGAGCAGTTCTTC. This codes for CASSPLGQEQFF.

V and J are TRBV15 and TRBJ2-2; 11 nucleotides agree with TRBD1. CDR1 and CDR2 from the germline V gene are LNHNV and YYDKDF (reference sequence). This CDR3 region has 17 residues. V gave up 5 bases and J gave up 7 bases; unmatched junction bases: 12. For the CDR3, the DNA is TGTGCCACCAGCGTCGGGCCTCCGGGACAGGGGGGCGGGGAGCTGTTTTTT. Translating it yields CATSVGPPGQGGGELFF.

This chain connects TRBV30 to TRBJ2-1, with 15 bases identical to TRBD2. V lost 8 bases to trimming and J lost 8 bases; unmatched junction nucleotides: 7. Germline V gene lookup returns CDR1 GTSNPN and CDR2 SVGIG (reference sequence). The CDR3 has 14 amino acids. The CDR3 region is CAGGTSGRNYEQFF. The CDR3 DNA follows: TGTGCCGGGGGGACTAGCGGGAGGAACTATGAGCAGTTCTTC.

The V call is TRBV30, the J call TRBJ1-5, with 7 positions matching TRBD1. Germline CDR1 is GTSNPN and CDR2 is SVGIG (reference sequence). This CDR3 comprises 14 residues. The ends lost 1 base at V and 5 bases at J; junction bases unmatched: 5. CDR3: CAWSGQGFDQPQHF. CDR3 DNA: TGTGCCTGGAGTGGACAGGGATTTGATCAGCCCCAGCATTTT.

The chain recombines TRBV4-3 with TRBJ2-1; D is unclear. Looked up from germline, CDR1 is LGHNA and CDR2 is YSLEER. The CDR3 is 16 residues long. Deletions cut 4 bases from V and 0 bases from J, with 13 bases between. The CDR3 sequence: CASSRVTLSSYNEQFF. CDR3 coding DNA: TGCGCCAGCAGCCGAGTAACCCTGAGCTCCTACAATGAGCAGTTCTTC.

CDR3 loop: CASSFVVPGQPQHF. For the CDR3, the DNA is TGTGCCAGCAGCTTTGTGGTCCCCGGGCAGCCCCAGCATTTT. The chain uses TRBV12-1 and TRBJ1-5. TRBV12-1 is a recognized pseudogene. This CDR3 spans 14 amino acids.

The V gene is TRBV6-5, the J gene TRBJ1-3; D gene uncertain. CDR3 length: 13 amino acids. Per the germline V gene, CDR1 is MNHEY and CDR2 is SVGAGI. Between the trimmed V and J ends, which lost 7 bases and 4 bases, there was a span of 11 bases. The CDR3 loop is CASNVDYGNTIYF. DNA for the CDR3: TGTGCCAGCAACGTGGACTACGGAAACACCATATATTTT.

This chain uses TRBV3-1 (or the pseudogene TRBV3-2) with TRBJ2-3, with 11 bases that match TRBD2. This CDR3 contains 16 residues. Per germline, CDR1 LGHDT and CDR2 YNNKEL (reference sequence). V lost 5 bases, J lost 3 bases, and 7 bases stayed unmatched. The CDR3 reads CASSLAGGRSTDTQYF. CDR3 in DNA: TGTGCCAGCAGCTTAGCGGGAGGGCGGAGTACAGATACGCAGTATTTT.

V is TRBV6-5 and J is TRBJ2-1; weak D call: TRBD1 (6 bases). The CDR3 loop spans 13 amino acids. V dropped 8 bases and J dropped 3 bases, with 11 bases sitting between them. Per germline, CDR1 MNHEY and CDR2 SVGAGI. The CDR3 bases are TGTGCCAGCGGGGGCACCGACTACAATGAGCAGTTCTTC. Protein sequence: CASGGTDYNEQFF.

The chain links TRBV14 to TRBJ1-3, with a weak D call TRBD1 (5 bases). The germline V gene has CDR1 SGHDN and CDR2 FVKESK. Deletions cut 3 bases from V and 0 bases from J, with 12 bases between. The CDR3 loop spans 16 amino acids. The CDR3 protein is CASSQGGYLSGNTIYF. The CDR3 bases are TGTGCCAGCAGCCAGGGGGGTTATCTCTCTGGAAACACCATATATTTT.

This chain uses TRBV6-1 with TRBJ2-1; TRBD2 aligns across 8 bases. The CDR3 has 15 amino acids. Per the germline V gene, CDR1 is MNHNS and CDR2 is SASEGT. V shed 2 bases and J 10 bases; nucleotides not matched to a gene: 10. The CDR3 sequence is CASSERTGGPAEQFF. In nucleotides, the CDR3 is TGTGCCAGCAGTGAAAGGACGGGAGGGCCGGCCGAGCAGTTCTTC.